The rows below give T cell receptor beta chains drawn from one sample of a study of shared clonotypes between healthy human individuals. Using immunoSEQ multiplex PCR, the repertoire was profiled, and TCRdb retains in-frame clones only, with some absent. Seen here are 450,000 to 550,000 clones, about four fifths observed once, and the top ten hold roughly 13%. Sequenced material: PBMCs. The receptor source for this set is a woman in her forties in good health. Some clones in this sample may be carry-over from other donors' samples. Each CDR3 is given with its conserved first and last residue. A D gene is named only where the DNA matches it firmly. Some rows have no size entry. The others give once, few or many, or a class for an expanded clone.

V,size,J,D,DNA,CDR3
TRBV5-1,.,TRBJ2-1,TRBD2,TGCGCCAGCAGCTTGGCGGGACTAGCGGGGTACAATGAGCAGTTCTTC,CASSLAGLAGYNEQFF
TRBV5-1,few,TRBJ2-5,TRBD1,TGCGCCAGCAGCTTGAAGGGGGCCCAAGAGACCCAGTACTTC,CASSLKGAQETQYF
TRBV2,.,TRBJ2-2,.,TGTGCAAGCAGTATTTTCGGGGAGCTGTTTTTT,CASSIFGELFF
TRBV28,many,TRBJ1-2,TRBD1,TGTGCCAGCAGTCGGACAGGGCCAGGTGGCTACACCTTC,CASSRTGPGGYTF
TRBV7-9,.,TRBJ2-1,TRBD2,TGTGCCAGCAGCTTAGTCAGCGGGAGAGGGTACAATGAGCAGTTCTTC,CASSLVSGRGYNEQFF
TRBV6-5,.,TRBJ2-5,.,TGTGCCAGCGCCAGTCAAGAGACCCAGTACTTC,CASASQETQYF
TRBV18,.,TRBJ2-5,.,TGTGCCAGCTCACCACCGAGCTCGGAGACCCAGTACTTC,CASSPPSSETQYF
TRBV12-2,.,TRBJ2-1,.,TGTGCAAGTCGCTTAGGGGACAGGGGGGATGAGCAGTTCTTC,CASRLGDRGDEQFF
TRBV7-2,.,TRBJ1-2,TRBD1,TGTGCCAGCAGGACAGGGAAAGGCTACACCTTC,CASRTGKGYTF
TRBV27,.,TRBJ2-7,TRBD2,TGTGCCAGCAAACGATTGACTAGCGGGGGAACAAGCTCCTACGAGCAGTACTTC,CASKRLTSGGTSSYEQYF
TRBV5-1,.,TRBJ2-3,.,TGCGCCAGCAGCTTTCTTCCCACAGGGACAGATACGCAGTATTTT,CASSFLPTGTDTQYF
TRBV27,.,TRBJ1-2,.,TGTGCCAGCAGTCCCACCCCGACAGCTAACTATGGCTACACCTTC,CASSPTPTANYGYTF
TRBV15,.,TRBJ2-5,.,TGTGCCACCAGCAGAGAAGGACGGCCGCGGGAGACCCAGTACTTC,CATSREGRPRETQYF
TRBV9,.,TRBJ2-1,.,TGTGCCAGCAGCGTAGTGGGAGCCAACAATGAGCAGTTCTTC,CASSVVGANNEQFF
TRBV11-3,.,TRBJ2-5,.,TGTGCCAGCAGCTTAGTCCCAGGGGGGCAGCAGTACTTC,CASSLVPGGQQYF
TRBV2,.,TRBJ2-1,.,TGTGCCATAAGGAACAGGAGAGGTCAGTTCTTC,CAIRNRRGQFF
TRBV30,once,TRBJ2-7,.,TGTGCCTGGAGGGGGGAACCGACCTACGAGCAGTACTTC,CAWRGEPTYEQYF
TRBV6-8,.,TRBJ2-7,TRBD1,TGTGCCAGCAGGAAGGGACAGGGGACCTCCTACGAGCAGTACTTC,CASRKGQGTSYEQYF
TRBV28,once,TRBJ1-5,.,TGTGCCAGCAGTTCCGGTCGGCAGCCCCAGCATTTT,CASSSGRQPQHF
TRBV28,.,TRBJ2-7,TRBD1,TGTGCCAGCTGCCCCGGGACAGGGGGCTTCTCAAGTTACGAGCAGTACTTC,CASCPGTGGFSSYEQYF
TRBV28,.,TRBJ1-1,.,TGTGCCAGCAGTTTATTCCAGGGGACTTTCTTT,CASSLFQGTFF
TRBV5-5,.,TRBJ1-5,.,TGTGCCAGCAGCTTGGCCGGAGATCAGCCCCAGCATTTT,CASSLAGDQPQHF
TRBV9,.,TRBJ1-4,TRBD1,TGTGCCAGCAGCCCCGACAGGGGTCGGACTAATGAAAAACTGTTTTTT,CASSPDRGRTNEKLFF
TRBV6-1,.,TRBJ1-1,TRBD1,TGTGCCACCCCGAGGACAGGGAACACTGAAGCTTTCTTT,CATPRTGNTEAFF
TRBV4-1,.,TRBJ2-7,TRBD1,TGCGCCAGCAGCCAAGCGGGGACAGCAACCTACGAGCAGTACTTC,CASSQAGTATYEQYF
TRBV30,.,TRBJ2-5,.,TGTGCCTCCTTAGAAGAGCAGTTCGCGACCCAGTACTTC,CASLEEQFATQYF
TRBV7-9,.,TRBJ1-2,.,TGTGCCAGCAGCTTACCTCATCAGGGGTCAGACTATGGCTACACCTTC,CASSLPHQGSDYGYTF
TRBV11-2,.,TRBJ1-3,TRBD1,TGTGCCAGCAGCTTAGATTTGTGGACAGGCTCTGGAAACACCATATATTTT,CASSLDLWTGSGNTIYF
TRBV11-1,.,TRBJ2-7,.,TGTGCCAGCAGCCCGGGACGGTACTACGAGCAGTACTTC,CASSPGRYYEQYF
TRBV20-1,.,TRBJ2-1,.,TGCAGTGCTCTTGAGTATGAGCAGTTCTTC,CSALEYEQFF
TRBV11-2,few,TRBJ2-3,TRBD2,TGTGCCAGCAGCTTAGATCTCGGCGGGAGGGTTACAGATACGCAGTATTTT,CASSLDLGGRVTDTQYF
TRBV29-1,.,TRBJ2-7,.,TGCAGCGTTGAAGAGCCGCCCAGCTACGAGCAGTACTTC,CSVEEPPSYEQYF
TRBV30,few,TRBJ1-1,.,TGTGCCTGGATTGGGGTGATTGGAACTGAAGCTTTCTTT,CAWIGVIGTEAFF
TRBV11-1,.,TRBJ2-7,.,TGTGCCAGCAGCGCGGTCGGGACGCGCCTCTACGAGCAGTACTTC,CASSAVGTRLYEQYF
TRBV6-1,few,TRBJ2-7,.,TGTGAAAGACACGAGCAGTACTTC,CERHEQYF
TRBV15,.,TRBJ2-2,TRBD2,TGTGCCACCAGCGGGGTCGAGCGGGGTACCGGGGAGCTGTTTTTT,CATSGVERGTGELFF
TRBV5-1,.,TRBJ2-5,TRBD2,TGCGCCAGCAGCCGGGGACTAGCGGGAGATGGAGAGACCCAGTACTTC,CASSRGLAGDGETQYF
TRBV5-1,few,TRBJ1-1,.,TGCGCCAGCAGCTTGGCACAGGGCCCCACTGAAGCTTTCTTT,CASSLAQGPTEAFF
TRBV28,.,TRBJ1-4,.,TGTGCCAGCCGAAACGGGGGGCGGGAAGAAAAACTGTTTTTT,CASRNGGREEKLFF
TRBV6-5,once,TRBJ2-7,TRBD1,TGTGCCAGCAGCAGACAGGGGTACGAGCAGTACTTC,CASSRQGYEQYF
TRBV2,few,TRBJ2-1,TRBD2,TGTGCCAGCACTCAACTAGCGGGAGGGCCCAGATCCTACAATGAGCAGTTCTTC,CASTQLAGGPRSYNEQFF
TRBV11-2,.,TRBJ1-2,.,TGTGCCAGCAGCTTGGGCGGAGACTATGGCTACACCTTC,CASSLGGDYGYTF
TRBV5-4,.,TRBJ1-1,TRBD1,TGTGCCAGCAGCCCCTTGACAGGGGGCACTGAAGCTTTCTTT,CASSPLTGGTEAFF
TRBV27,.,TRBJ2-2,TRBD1,TGTGCCAGCAGGACAGGGGGGGACACCGGGGAGCTGTTTTTT,CASRTGGDTGELFF
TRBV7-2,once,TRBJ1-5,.,TGTGCCAGCAGCCCCGTCCGGGGGGGCCGGAATCAGCCCCAGCATTTT,CASSPVRGGRNQPQHF
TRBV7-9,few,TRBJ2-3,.,TGTGCCACCTACACAGATACGCAGTATTTT,CATYTDTQYF
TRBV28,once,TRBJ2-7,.,TGTGCCAGCAGACTTACAGGTTCCTACGAGCAGTACTTC,CASRLTGSYEQYF
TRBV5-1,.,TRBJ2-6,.,TGCGCCAGCAGCTTGGATGGTCTCGGTTTTTCTGGGGCCAACGTCCTGACTTTC,CASSLDGLGFSGANVLTF
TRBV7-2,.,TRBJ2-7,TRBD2,TGTGCCAGCAGCCGGATCCTAGCGGGAGCAATCGAGCAGTACTTC,CASSRILAGAIEQYF
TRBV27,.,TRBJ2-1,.,TGTGCCAGCAGTTTATCGAACCTCAATGAGCAGTTCTTC,CASSLSNLNEQFF
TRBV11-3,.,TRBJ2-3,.,TGTGCCAGCAGCCTCAGGGACGGCACAGATACGCAGTATTTT,CASSLRDGTDTQYF
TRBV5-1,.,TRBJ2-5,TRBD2,TGCGCCAGCAGCTTGGCTACTAGCGGGAGCCGGTCGGGAGAGACCCAGTACTTC,CASSLATSGSRSGETQYF
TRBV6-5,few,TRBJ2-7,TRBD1,TGTGCCAGCAGTTACCGACAGGGGGGCTCCTACGAGCAGTACTTC,CASSYRQGGSYEQYF
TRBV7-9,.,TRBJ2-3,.,TGTGCCAGCAGCTTTGCAGGGATCACAGATACGCAGTATTTT,CASSFAGITDTQYF
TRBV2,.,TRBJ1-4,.,TGTGCCAGCAGTGAAGTGAGGGGCTGGGATGAAAAACTGTTTTTT,CASSEVRGWDEKLFF
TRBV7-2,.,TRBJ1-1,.,TGTGCCAGCAGAATAGGGGTCGGGAACACTGAAGCTTTCTTT,CASRIGVGNTEAFF
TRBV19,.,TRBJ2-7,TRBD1,TGTGCCAGTAGTACGCGAAAAAACAGGGGGCTATCCTACGAGCAGTACTTC,CASSTRKNRGLSYEQYF